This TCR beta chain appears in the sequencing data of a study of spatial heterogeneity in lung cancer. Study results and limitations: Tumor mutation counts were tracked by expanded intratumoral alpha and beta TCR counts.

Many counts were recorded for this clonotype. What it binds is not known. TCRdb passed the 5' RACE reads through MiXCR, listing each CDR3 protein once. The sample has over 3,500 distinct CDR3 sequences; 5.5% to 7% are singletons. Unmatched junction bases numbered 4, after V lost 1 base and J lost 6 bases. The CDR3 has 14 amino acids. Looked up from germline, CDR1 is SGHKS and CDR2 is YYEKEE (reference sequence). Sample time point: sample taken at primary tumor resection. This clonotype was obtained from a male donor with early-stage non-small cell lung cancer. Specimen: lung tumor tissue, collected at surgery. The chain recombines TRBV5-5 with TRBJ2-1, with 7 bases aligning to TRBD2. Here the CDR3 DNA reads TGTGCCAGCAGCTTGTGGGGGGAGGGCAATGAGCAGTTCTTC. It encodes CASSLWGEGNEQFF.